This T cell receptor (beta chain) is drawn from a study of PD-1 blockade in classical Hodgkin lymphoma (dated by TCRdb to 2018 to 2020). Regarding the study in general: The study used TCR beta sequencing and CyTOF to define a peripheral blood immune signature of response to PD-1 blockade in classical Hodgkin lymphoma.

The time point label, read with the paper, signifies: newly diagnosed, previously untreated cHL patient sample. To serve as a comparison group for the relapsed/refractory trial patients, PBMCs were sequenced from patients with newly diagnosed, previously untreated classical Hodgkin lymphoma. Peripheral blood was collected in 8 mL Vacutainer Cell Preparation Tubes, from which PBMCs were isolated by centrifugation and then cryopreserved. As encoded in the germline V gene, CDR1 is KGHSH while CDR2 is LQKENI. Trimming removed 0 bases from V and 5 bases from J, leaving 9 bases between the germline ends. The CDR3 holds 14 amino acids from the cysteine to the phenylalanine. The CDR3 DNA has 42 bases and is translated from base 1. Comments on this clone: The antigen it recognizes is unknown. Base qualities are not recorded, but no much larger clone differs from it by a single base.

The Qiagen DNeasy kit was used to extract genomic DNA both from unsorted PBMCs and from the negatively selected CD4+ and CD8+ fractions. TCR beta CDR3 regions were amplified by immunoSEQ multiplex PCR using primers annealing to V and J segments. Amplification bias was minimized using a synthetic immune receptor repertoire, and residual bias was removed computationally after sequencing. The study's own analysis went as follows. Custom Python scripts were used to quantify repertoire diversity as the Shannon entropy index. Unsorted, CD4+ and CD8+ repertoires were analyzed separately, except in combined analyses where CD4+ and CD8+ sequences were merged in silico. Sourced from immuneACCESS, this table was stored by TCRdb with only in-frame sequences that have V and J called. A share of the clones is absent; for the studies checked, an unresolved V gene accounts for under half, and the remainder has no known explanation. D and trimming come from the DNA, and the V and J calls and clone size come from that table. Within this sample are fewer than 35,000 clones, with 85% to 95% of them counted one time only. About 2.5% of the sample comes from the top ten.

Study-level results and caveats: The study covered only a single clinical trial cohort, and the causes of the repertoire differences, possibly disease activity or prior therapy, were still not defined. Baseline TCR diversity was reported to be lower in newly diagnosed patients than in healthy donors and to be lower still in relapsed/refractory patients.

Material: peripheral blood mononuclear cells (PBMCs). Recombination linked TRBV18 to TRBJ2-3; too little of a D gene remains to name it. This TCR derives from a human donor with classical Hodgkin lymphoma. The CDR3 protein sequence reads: CASSPPGRVDTQYF. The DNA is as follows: TGTGCCAGCTCACCACCGGGTAGGGTAGATACGCAGTATTTT.